Below, 21 T cell receptor beta chains from the same sample are listed, as sequenced in a study of response to subunit inactivated influenza vaccine. TCRdb redid the calling of the RT-PCR reads with MiXCR, one entry per CDR3 protein. The sample shows under 850,000 distinct CDR3 sequences, less than 20% of them seen only once. Material: PBMCs from blood, obtained about 5 days after vaccination. The receptors here all came from a man aged 50 to 59 who received an inactivated influenza vaccine.

This rearrangement joins TRBV30 to TRBJ2-1; tentative D call: TRBD2 (6 bases). Trimming removed 3 bases from V and 2 bases from J, with 17 bases in between. CDR1 and CDR2 (germline): GTSNPN, SVGIG (reference sequence). The CDR3 extends over 16 amino acids. The CDR3 reads CAWRGRGPKTYNEQFF. CDR3 in DNA: TGTGCCTGGAGAGGGCGGGGCCCGAAAACCTACAATGAGCAGTTCTTC.

This clonotype was detected only a few times. The chain links TRBV7-6 to TRBJ2-7; 7 bases line up with TRBD1. The junction had 6 bases not matched to a gene; V was cut back by 5 bases and J by 2 bases. The CDR3 has 14 amino acids. Germline CDR1 and CDR2: SGHVS and FNYEAQ. The CDR3 here is CASSPGTVAYEQYF. The CDR3 DNA sequence: TGTGCCAGCAGCCCTGGGACAGTTGCCTACGAGCAGTACTTC.

This clonotype was picked up a small number of times. The chain carries TRBV20-1 and TRBJ2-7; maybe TRBD2 (5 bases). Looked up from germline, CDR1 is DFQATT and CDR2 is SNEGSKA (reference sequence). The V end was cut by 1 base, the J end by 5 bases, with 15 bases between. The CDR3 is made up of 14 amino acids. The CDR3 loop reads CSARVGNGVDEQYF. CDR3 bases: TGCAGTGCTAGAGTTGGGAACGGGGTAGACGAGCAGTACTTC.

This clonotype occurred a few times. This chain connects TRBV20-1 to TRBJ1-6; 7 bases agree with TRBD1. V lost 3 bases to trimming and J lost 2 bases; unmatched junction nucleotides: 16. From germline, CDR1 is DFQATT and CDR2 SNEGSKA (reference sequence). There are 19 residues in the CDR3. The CDR3 sequence: CSASINSGTDYPYNSPLHF. The DNA of the CDR3 is TGCAGTGCTAGTATAAATTCCGGGACAGATTATCCCTATAATTCACCCCTCCACTTT.

Ten or more counts support this clonotype. The chain links TRBV11-1 to TRBJ1-1; D is ambiguous. The CDR3 totals 13 residues. CDR1 is SGHAT and CDR2 is FQDESV in the germline V gene (reference sequence). Deletions cut 6 bases from V and 5 bases from J, with 13 bases between. CDR3 amino acids: CASSLYRETEAFF. The CDR3 DNA is TGTGCCAGCAGTTTGTACCGGGAAACTGAAGCTTTCTTT.

This clonotype was seen a few times. This chain uses TRBV20-1 with TRBJ2-2; D may match TRBD1 or TRBD2 (5 bases each). This CDR3 has 15 residues. Germline assignment: CDR1 DFQATT and CDR2 SNEGSKA (reference sequence). Deletions cut 3 bases from V and 0 bases from J, with 11 bases between. CDR3 nucleotide sequence: TGCAGTGCTAGGGGACGTCCTGCGAACACCGGGGAGCTGTTTTTT. As protein: CSARGRPANTGELFF.

The chain combines TRBV28 with TRBJ2-7, with 11 bases that match TRBD2. Losses at the gene ends were 5 bases for V and 2 bases for J; bases not matched to a gene: 5. This CDR3 contains 15 residues. Germline V gene lookup returns CDR1 MDHEN and CDR2 SYDVKM. CDR3 amino acids: CASSQSSGGTYEQYF. In DNA, the CDR3 is TGTGCCAGCAGTCAATCTAGCGGGGGGACCTACGAGCAGTACTTC.

This clonotype was counted many times. The rearrangement links TRBV5-1 to TRBJ1-5; possible D gene TRBD1, 5 bases. V shed 1 base and J shed 1 base, with 9 bases lying between them. The CDR3 is 15 amino acids. The germline CDR1 and CDR2 sequences are SGHRS and YFSETQ. The CDR3 bases are TGCGCCAGCAGCTTGCAGGGTAAGAGCAATCAGCCCCAGCATTTT. Protein sequence: CASSLQGKSNQPQHF.

The genes are TRBV11-2 and TRBJ2-3; D perhaps matches TRBD2 (5 bases). The CDR3 totals 14 residues. The germline V gene encodes CDR1 SGHAT and CDR2 FQNNGV. Trimming removed 3 bases at V and 3 bases at J, with 10 bases between. CDR3 sequence reads: CASSLFSVTDTQYF. The CDR3 nucleotides read TGTGCCAGCAGCTTGTTTAGCGTGACAGATACGCAGTATTTT.

The CDR3: CASRASGGTGELFF. CDR3 nucleotides: TGTGCCAGCCGGGCTAGCGGGGGAACCGGGGAGCTGTTTTTT. V is TRBV2 and J is TRBJ2-2; 10 bases line up with TRBD2. Trimming at V came to 8 bases and at J to 5 bases, leaving 5 bases not matched to a gene. The germline V gene has CDR1 SNHLY and CDR2 FYNNEI. The CDR3 sequence is 14 residues long.

This clonotype has more than one count but fewer than ten. This chain links TRBV7-9 with TRBJ2-1; D unresolved. Germline V gene sequence: CDR1 SEHNR, CDR2 FQNEAQ (reference sequence). The CDR3 is 14 residues long. V shed 5 bases and J shed 8 bases, with 16 bases lying between them. In DNA form, the CDR3 reads TGTGCCAGCAGCCCACGGACCGATTATGATGAGCAGTTCTTC. Amino acid sequence: CASSPRTDYDEQFF.

This clonotype was seen at least ten times. The genes are TRBV29-1 and TRBJ1-1; unclear D gene. Germline loops: CDR1 SQVTM, CDR2 ANQGSEA. Trimming pared 0 bases from V and 4 bases from J, leaving 3 bases between. This CDR3 contains 11 residues. CDR3 DNA sequence: TGCAGCGTTGAAGATGCCACTGAAGCTTTCTTT. The encoded protein is CSVEDATEAFF. The whole variable domain, filled in from reference TRBV29-1 and TRBJ1-1, reads SAVISQKPSRDICQRGTSLTIQCQVDSQVTMMFWYRQQPGQSLTLIATANQGSEATYESGFVIDKFPISRPNLTFSTLTVSNMSPEDSSIYLCSVEDATEAFFGQGTRLTVV.

There are many counts of this clonotype. This chain links TRBV18 with TRBJ2-5, with D perhaps given as TRBD1 or TRBD2 (6 bases each). Germline assignment: CDR1 KGHSH and CDR2 LQKENI. This CDR3 has 14 amino acids. Trimming shortened V by 3 bases and J by 5 bases, and 13 bases separated the two germline ends. The CDR3 DNA reads TGTGCCAGCTCACCCGGGGGCCGGGAGGAGACCCAGTACTTC. Translated, it gives CASSPGGREETQYF.

V and J are TRBV6-1 and TRBJ2-1, with TRBD2 identical over 14 bases. CDR1 is MNHNS, CDR2 SASEGT, per germline. The CDR3 sequence is 16 residues long. Trimming cost V 7 bases and J 7 bases; bases outside gene matches: 9. This CDR3 is CASIGLAGGFQNEQFF. The CDR3 nucleotides read TGTGCCAGCATCGGACTAGCGGGAGGATTCCAGAATGAGCAGTTCTTC.

V and J are TRBV4-2 and TRBJ2-6; 8 bases map to TRBD1. The CDR3 is made up of 20 amino acids. Germline V gives CDR1 LGHNA, CDR2 YNFKEQ. The ends lost 3 bases at V and 0 bases at J; junction bases unmatched: 13. The CDR3 sequence: CASSHSAGTGYSSGANVLTF. DNA of the CDR3: TGTGCCAGCAGCCATTCAGCCGGGACAGGTTATTCCTCTGGGGCCAACGTCCTGACTTTC.

This rearrangement joins TRBV20-1 to TRBJ2-5; 7 bases are shared with TRBD1. The germline V gene has CDR1 DFQATT and CDR2 SNEGSKA (reference sequence). The CDR3 covers 13 residues. CDR3: CSPKGQIQETQYF. CDR3 nucleotide sequence: TGCAGCCCTAAGGGACAGATCCAAGAGACCCAGTACTTC.

There are a few counts of this clonotype. The J gene is TRBJ1-4, the V gene TRBV20-1; 8 nucleotides match TRBD1. The CDR3 extends over 16 amino acids. The germline gives CDR1 DFQATT, CDR2 SNEGSKA (reference sequence). V lost 4 bases to trimming and J lost 0 bases; unmatched junction nucleotides: 7. The CDR3 is CSATDRGYATNEKLFF. As DNA, the CDR3 is TGCAGTGCTACCGACAGGGGATACGCAACTAATGAAAAACTGTTTTTT.

This clonotype was seen a handful of times. This chain connects TRBV6-2 or TRBV6-3 to TRBJ1-1; D unresolved. Trimming took off 5 bases at V and 1 base at J, with 14 bases between the two ends. This CDR3 comprises 15 residues. CDR1 is MNHEY, CDR2 SVGEGT, per germline. The CDR3 sequence: CASSTATLGNTEAFF. The CDR3 DNA reads as TGTGCCAGCAGTACGGCGACACTGGGGAACACTGAAGCTTTCTTT.

This clonotype was seen repeatedly, ten times or more. The chain links TRBV20-1 to TRBJ2-4, with 7 bases lining up with TRBD1. The J segment lost 10 bases and the V segment lost 0 bases, leaving 21 bases of the junction unmatched. Germline V gives CDR1 DFQATT, CDR2 SNEGSKA (reference sequence). The CDR3 totals 18 residues. The CDR3 DNA sequence: TGCAGTGCTAGAGACCTACCTTTGTCCCTCTCCCAGGGGGAAATTCAGTACTTC. It codes for CSARDLPLSLSQGEIQYF.

This clonotype was counted a few times. V gene TRBV20-1 combines with J gene TRBJ1-1; D not resolved. Germline assignment: CDR1 DFQATT and CDR2 SNEGSKA (reference sequence). V was cut by 6 bases and J by 4 bases, with 9 bases left in between. This CDR3 is built from 11 residues. In DNA form, the CDR3 reads TGCAGTGCCAAAGCTTTCACTGAAGCTTTCTTT. Protein: CSAKAFTEAFF.

In this sample, this clonotype turned up a few times. The V call is TRBV20-1, the J call TRBJ1-3; D uncertain. The V end lost 1 base, the J end lost 0 bases, and 7 bases lay between the germline ends. The germline V gene encodes CDR1 DFQATT and CDR2 SNEGSKA (reference sequence). CDR3 length: 14 residues. CDR3 loop: CSARAAGSGNTIYF. CDR3 in DNA: TGCAGTGCTAGAGCGGCAGGCTCTGGAAACACCATATATTTT.